These 29 T cell receptor beta chains originate from one sample sequenced in a study of cytomegalovirus exposure and HLA in healthy donors. A multiplex PCR was run with 60 Vbeta primers and 13 Jbeta primers. The protocol was immunoSEQ multiplex PCR, while the TCRdb copy is restricted to in-frame clones and leaves out a portion. The table lists around 100,000 clones, around two thirds of them singletons. The sequencing input was PBMCs. The receptors come from a woman aged 45-59 years in good health and CMV-seronegative.

This clone was recorded once. This chain joins TRBV12-5 and TRBJ2-1; 10 nucleotides agree with TRBD2. The CDR3 spans 18 residues. The junction had 12 bases not matched to a gene; V was cut back by 0 bases and J by 7 bases. Germline values: CDR1 LGHNT, CDR2 FRNRAP. The CDR3 region is CASGLVILSGGAGNEQFF. The CDR3 DNA sequence: TGTGCTAGTGGTTTGGTAATACTCAGCGGGGGGGCGGGTAATGAGCAGTTCTTC.

The chain carries TRBV5-6 and TRBJ2-3, with D possibly matching TRBD1 (5 bases). Germline V gives CDR1 SGHDT, CDR2 YYEEEE. With 0 bases removed from V and 4 bases from J, the gap between germline ends came to 12 bases. This CDR3 spans 15 amino acids. Here the CDR3 DNA reads TGTGCCAGCAGCTTGGGGGGCCTATCCGCAGATACGCAGTATTTT. Its protein is CASSLGGLSADTQYF.

Remarks on this clone: One end of the junction is discordant with germline, which a read error may explain. This chain connects TRBV7-7 to TRBJ1-1; D not resolved. Germline V gene data show CDR1 as SSHAT and CDR2 as FNYEAQ (reference sequence). The CDR3 contains 10 residues. CDR3 amino acids: CASSLAERFF. The CDR3 bases are TGTGCTAGCAGCTTAGCTGAACGGTTCTTT.

The chain has TRBV5-4 and TRBJ2-5; 15 bases fit TRBD2. The last part of the DNA fits TRBJ2-7 better; the J call may be wrong. Germline V gene sequence: CDR1 SGHNT, CDR2 YYREEE (reference sequence). The CDR3 sequence is 18 residues long. The CDR3 region has the DNA TGTGCCAGCAGCCTGGGGGGACTAGCGGGGGGCCGCGCCTACGAGCAGTACTTC. It translates to CASSLGGLAGGRAYEQYF.

The chain combines TRBV12-5 with TRBJ2-2; 9 bases agree with TRBD2. The CDR3 loop spans 16 amino acids. Trimming took 3 bases from V and 7 from J; bases not matched to a gene: 9. Germline V lookup: CDR1 LGHNT, CDR2 FRNRAP. The CDR3 reads CASGLGAAGGVGELFF. The CDR3 DNA is TGTGCTAGTGGTTTAGGGGCAGCGGGAGGTGTCGGGGAGCTGTTTTTT.

This chain joins TRBV5-4 and TRBJ2-3, with 11 bases that match TRBD2. The V gene end was trimmed by 4 bases and the J gene end by 8 bases; junction bases not matched to a gene: 9. The CDR3 contains 15 residues. The germline V gene has CDR1 SGHNT and CDR2 YYREEE (reference sequence). CDR3 DNA sequence: TGTGCCAGCAGCCGGGGGACTAGCGGAGTGGGTACGCAGTATTTT. It yields the protein CASSRGTSGVGTQYF.

This clone was counted a single time. The chain carries TRBV27 and TRBJ2-7; D perhaps matches TRBD2 (5 bases). The CDR3 loop spans 16 amino acids. Germline V gives CDR1 MNHEY, CDR2 SMNVEV (reference sequence). Trimming stripped 3 bases from V and 2 bases from J, with 17 bases between. Here the CDR3 reads CASSFRPGSQTYEQYF. In DNA, the CDR3 is TGTGCCAGCAGTTTCCGGCCGGGGAGTCAAACCTACGAGCAGTACTTC.

The chain employs TRBV5-1 and TRBJ2-3; 8 nucleotides align to TRBD1. The CDR3 consists of 13 residues. V trimming: 10 bases; J trimming: 2 bases; junction bases outside the gene matches: 6. Germline CDR1 SGHRS, CDR2 YFSETQ. CDR3 nucleotides: TGCGCCGGAGGGACAGGAGACACAGATACGCAGTATTTT. Translation: CAGGTGDTDTQYF.

This chain uses TRBV5-1 with TRBJ1-1; D is possibly TRBD1 (5 bases). CDR3 length: 14 residues. Germline V lookup: CDR1 SGHRS, CDR2 YFSETQ. V lost 0 bases, J lost 7 bases, and 13 bases lay in between. The CDR3 region has the DNA TGCGCCAGCAGCTTGGGTTCTGACAGACGTGAAGCTTTCTTT. This encodes CASSLGSDRREAFF.

The chain links TRBV6-5 to TRBJ2-1; 7 bases fit TRBD1. Germline lookup yields CDR1 MNHEY and CDR2 SVGAGI. This CDR3 has 15 residues. J gave up 5 bases and V 4 bases, and 8 bases lay outside the gene matches. CDR3 sequence (DNA): TGTGCCAGCAGTTCCGGGACAGAGGGCCACAATGAGCAGTTCTTC. Translation gives CASSSGTEGHNEQFF.

This clone has just one count. This chain links TRBV11-2 with TRBJ2-5; 9 nucleotides align to TRBD2. CDR1 is SGHAT, CDR2 FQNNGV, per germline. V lost 5 bases, J lost 1 base, and 5 bases stayed unmatched. This CDR3 spans 15 amino acids. In DNA, the CDR3 is TGTGCCAGCAGCGGGGGCGGGAGGGTCCAAGAGACCCAGTACTTC. It specifies CASSGGGRVQETQYF.

This clone was found a few times. The chain joins TRBV5-5 to TRBJ1-2; 9 bases fit TRBD1. This CDR3 contains 14 residues. V trimming: 4 bases; J trimming: 8 bases; junction bases outside the gene matches: 9. Germline loops: CDR1 SGHKS, CDR2 YYEKEE (reference sequence). This CDR3 reads CASSQMTGGEGYTF. In nucleotides, the CDR3 is TGTGCCAGCAGCCAGATGACAGGGGGTGAGGGCTACACCTTC.

This clone appeared once. The genes are TRBV18 and TRBJ2-7; TRBD1 agrees at 7 bases. J gave up 6 bases and V 2 bases, and 7 bases lay outside the gene matches. Germline-derived CDR1 and CDR2 are KGHSH and LQKENI. CDR3 size: 14 residues. CDR3 nucleotides: TGTGCCAGCTCACCAGGGTTACAGGGGTCCGAGCAGTACTTC. Protein product: CASSPGLQGSEQYF.

There are a few counts of this clone. The rearrangement links TRBV5-8 to TRBJ1-4, with D possibly matching TRBD1 (6 bases). V gave up 4 bases and J gave up 8 bases, with 21 bases separating them. The CDR3 is made up of 16 amino acids. CDR1 is SGHTS, CDR2 YDEGEE, per germline. CDR3 in DNA: TGTGCCAGCAGCAGAGGCCTTGCGGGGGCTGGCGAAAAACTGTTTTTT. Translated, it gives CASSRGLAGAGEKLFF.

This clone was detected only a few times. The rearrangement joins TRBV19 to TRBJ2-5; maybe TRBD2 (7 bases). Trimming removed 4 bases at V and 5 bases at J, with 14 bases between. The CDR3 totals 14 residues. CDR1 and CDR2 from the germline V gene are LNHDA and SQIVND (reference sequence). CDR3 bases: TGTGCCAGTAGTAGGCGGGGGCGCGAGGAGACCCAGTACTTC. Amino acids: CASSRRGREETQYF.

V is TRBV12-5 and J is TRBJ2-7; 8 nucleotides line up with TRBD2. J lost 1 base, V lost 4 bases, and 12 bases had no gene match. Germline V lookup: CDR1 LGHNT, CDR2 FRNRAP. The CDR3 runs 17 residues. CDR3 sequence reads: CASGYPPTSGLSYEQYF. The DNA of the CDR3 is TGTGCTAGTGGTTACCCCCCAACTAGCGGATTATCCTACGAGCAGTACTTC.

The gene calls are TRBV27 and TRBJ2-1; 13 positions agree with TRBD2. The CDR3 sequence is 15 residues long. Germline loops: CDR1 MNHEY, CDR2 SMNVEV (reference sequence). V lost 3 bases to trimming and J lost 8 bases; unmatched junction nucleotides: 4. The CDR3 coding sequence is TGTGCCAGCAGTTTTCGGACTAGCGGGAGCTATGAGCAGTTCTTC. It specifies CASSFRTSGSYEQFF.

The genes are TRBV29-1 and TRBJ2-7; the match to TRBD2 covers 10 bases. V shed 0 bases, J shed 1 base, and the junction held 9 bases outside the gene matches. CDR1 and CDR2 from the germline V gene are SQVTM and ANQGSEA. This CDR3 has 17 residues. The CDR3 here is CSVEDLAGVPGSYEQYF. CDR3 DNA sequence: TGCAGCGTTGAAGATCTAGCGGGGGTACCTGGATCCTACGAGCAGTACTTC.

This chain links TRBV7-8 with TRBJ1-3; 12 nucleotides match TRBD1. The CDR3 is 19 amino acids. J was trimmed by 5 bases and V by 5 bases; bases with no gene match: 16. Germline V gene sequence: CDR1 SGHVS, CDR2 FQNEAQ. CDR3 in DNA: TGTGCCAGCAGCCCGGGACAGGGGGCTCGGTCCGCTCTTAGAAACACCATATATTTT. Translated, it gives CASSPGQGARSALRNTIYF.

This rearrangement joins TRBV19 to TRBJ2-7; 9 bases line up with TRBD1. V lost 6 bases to trimming and J lost 3 bases; unmatched junction nucleotides: 6. In germline, CDR1 is LNHDA, CDR2 SQIVND (reference sequence). The CDR3 sequence is 14 residues long. The CDR3 loop is CASRDPDRGYEQYF. The DNA for the CDR3 is TGTGCCAGTAGGGATCCGGACAGGGGCTACGAGCAGTACTTC.

J is TRBJ1-3 and V is TRBV18; D is unresolved. With 1 base removed from V and 1 base from J, the gap between germline ends came to 11 bases. The CDR3 spans 16 residues. Germline CDR1 and CDR2: KGHSH and LQKENI. The CDR3 reads CASSPLVQISGNTIYF. DNA for the CDR3: TGTGCCAGCTCACCACTGGTTCAGATATCTGGAAACACCATATATTTT.

The chain has TRBV18 and TRBJ2-1, with 8 positions matching TRBD1. This CDR3 comprises 14 residues. V trimming: 1 base; J trimming: 10 bases; junction bases outside the gene matches: 6. Germline CDR1 is KGHSH and CDR2 is LQKENI. For the CDR3, the DNA is TGTGCCAGCTCACCACGCACAACAGGGGGAGAGCAGTTCTTC. Protein product: CASSPRTTGGEQFF.

The CDR3 is CASDPSGTVTYEQYF. The CDR3 bases are TGTGCCAGTGACCCATCCGGGACTGTCACCTACGAGCAGTACTTC. The rearrangement uses TRBV6-1 and TRBJ2-7; the D gene is possibly TRBD2 (6 bases). Looked up from germline, CDR1 is MNHNS and CDR2 is SASEGT. The germline V and J ends were trimmed by 9 bases and 2 bases, with 20 bases remaining between them. CDR3 length: 15 residues.

This clone has only a few counts. The chain carries TRBV11-3 and TRBJ2-6; 7 bases are shared with TRBD1. Germline V gene data show CDR1 as SGHNT and CDR2 as YENEEA. V shed 0 bases and J 9 bases; nucleotides not matched to a gene: 2. The CDR3 extends over 14 amino acids. The CDR3 loop reads CASSLEGQSNVLTF. DNA of the CDR3: TGTGCCAGCAGCTTAGAGGGACAGAGCAACGTCCTGACTTTC.

J is TRBJ2-1 and V is TRBV4-1; 8 nucleotides align to TRBD2. Germline V lookup: CDR1 MGHRA, CDR2 YSYEKL. With 0 bases clipped from V and 7 bases from J, the junction kept 14 bases outside the gene matches. There are 18 residues in the CDR3. CDR3 residues: CASSQEMVGGGLGNEQFF. The DNA for the CDR3 is TGCGCCAGCAGCCAAGAGATGGTCGGCGGGGGGCTTGGGAATGAGCAGTTCTTC.

The chain uses TRBV7-6 and TRBJ2-1; 9 positions match TRBD2. V was pared by 7 bases and J by 5 bases, with 12 bases of the junction left unmatched. The CDR3 has 16 residues. The V gene's germline CDR1 is SGHVS and CDR2 FNYEAQ. In DNA form, the CDR3 reads TGTGCCAGCACTCCAACCGGCGGGGGGGCCCACAATGAGCAGTTCTTC. Residues: CASTPTGGGAHNEQFF.

The chain combines TRBV6-1 with TRBJ2-1, with TRBD2 identical over 8 bases. J was trimmed by 8 bases and V by 4 bases; bases with no gene match: 16. The CDR3 loop spans 17 amino acids. Germline V gives CDR1 MNHNS, CDR2 SASEGT. CDR3 region: CASSGPRRGGGSDEQFF. CDR3 nucleotide sequence: TGTGCCAGCAGTGGCCCGAGGAGGGGCGGGGGGAGCGATGAGCAGTTCTTC.

This chain uses TRBV5-6 with TRBJ2-1; possible D gene TRBD1, 6 bases. V was shortened by 2 bases and J by 12 bases, with 15 bases between the two germline ends. The CDR3 extends over 13 amino acids. Germline lookup yields CDR1 SGHDT and CDR2 YYEEEE. CDR3 protein: CASSLPDRSPQFF. Here the CDR3 DNA reads TGTGCCAGCAGCTTACCCGACAGGTCCCCGCAGTTCTTC.

The chain carries TRBV18 and TRBJ2-2; TRBD2 matches 7 bases. There are 16 residues in the CDR3. Germline CDR1 is KGHSH and CDR2 is LQKENI. Trimming at V came to 4 bases and at J to 1 base, leaving 6 bases not matched to a gene. CDR3: CASSLWSSGNTGELFF. CDR3 DNA: TGTGCCAGCTCACTCTGGTCTAGCGGGAACACCGGGGAGCTGTTTTTT. Full variable domain (remainder filled in from reference TRBV18 and TRBJ2-2): NAGVMQNPRHLVRRRGQEARLRCSPMKGHSHVYWYRQLPEEGLKFMVYLQKENIIDESGMPKERFSAEFPKEGPSILRIQQVVRGDSAAYFCASSLWSSGNTGELFFGEGSRLTVL.